Described below is a single T cell receptor beta chain sequence and its context. Its antigen is as yet unknown. CDR1 is MNHEY, CDR2 SVGEGT, per germline. CDR3 length: 11 residues. The V gene lost 1 base and the J gene lost 7 bases, with 5 bases spanning the gap. The entry originates in a study of early T cells in non-severe SARS-CoV-2 infection. Study-level background: The input, bulk RNA from unsorted whole blood, was sequenced, and chains were unpaired.

Separate cDNA molecules each had unique molecular identifiers attached to them. One entry per CDR3 protein, called by TCRdb with MiXCR from the 5' RACE reads. The top ten clones hold roughly 13% of a sample with approximately 35,000 distinct CDR3 sequences, about 5% of them seen once. Findings of the study overall: A preference for anti-spike CD8 responses marked VDJdb matching, which missed private and CD4 specificities.

The rearrangement links TRBV6-2 or TRBV6-3 to TRBJ2-7; D is unresolved. This receptor was obtained from an adult who was a healthcare worker with PCR-confirmed SARS-CoV-2 infection or an uninfected control (not recorded which). The material sequenced was whole blood. The CDR3 sequence: CASSYLGEQYF. The CDR3 coding sequence is TGTGCCAGCAGTTACTTGGGGGAGCAGTACTTC.